Below, 24 T cell receptor beta chains from the same sample are listed, as sequenced in a study of response to subunit inactivated influenza vaccine. TCRdb re-analysed the RT-PCR reads in MiXCR, keeping a single row per CDR3 protein. Counted here are a few hundred thousand distinct CDR3 sequences, just over 20% occurring once; the ten biggest clones make up about 10%. The sequences come from PBMCs from blood, collected about 20 months after vaccination. The receptor source for this set is a man aged 50 to 69 who received an inactivated influenza vaccine.

The chain joins TRBV12-3 or TRBV12-4 to TRBJ1-2, with D unresolved. Trimming pared 6 bases from V and 4 bases from J, leaving 15 bases between. There are 14 residues in the CDR3. The CDR3, as DNA: TGTGCCAGCAGCCCCAGCCGGACCGTCTATGGCTACACCTTC. It is translated as CASSPSRTVYGYTF.

This chain connects TRBV7-9 to TRBJ1-3; no clear D. V was shortened by 6 bases and J by 4 bases, with 7 bases between the two germline ends. This CDR3 region has 12 residues. The germline CDR1 and CDR2 sequences are SEHNR and FQNEAQ (reference sequence). DNA for the CDR3: TGTGCCAGCAGACTATCGGGAAACACCATATATTTT. It encodes CASRLSGNTIYF.

The chain couples TRBV18 to TRBJ2-5; unclear D gene. Trimming took off 0 bases at V and 4 bases at J, with 6 bases between the two ends. CDR1 and CDR2 (germline): KGHSH, LQKENI. The CDR3 loop spans 13 amino acids. The CDR3 loop reads CASSPPTGETQYF. For the CDR3, the DNA is TGTGCCAGCTCACCACCGACGGGAGAGACCCAGTACTTC.

There are a few counts of this clonotype. This chain joins TRBV20-1 and TRBJ2-1; tentatively, D is TRBD2 (5 bases). The CDR3 runs 16 residues. The germline V gene encodes CDR1 DFQATT and CDR2 SNEGSKA (reference sequence). V was shortened by 0 bases and J by 7 bases, with 19 bases between the two germline ends. CDR3 coding DNA: TGCAGTGCTAGAGACCCCCGGCTAGCATCTGGGAATGAGCAGTTCTTC. Translation: CSARDPRLASGNEQFF.

V is TRBV12-3 or TRBV12-4 and J is TRBJ2-1; D remains unclear. The CDR3 covers 13 residues. V lost 1 base to trimming and J lost 7 bases, with 8 bases between them. The CDR3 DNA sequence: TGTGCCAGCAGTTTAGATCGTCAGAATGAGCAGTTCTTC. The encoded protein is CASSLDRQNEQFF.

In the case of this clonotype: A read error may be the cause here, since a much bigger clone is one base away. This chain uses TRBV29-1 with TRBJ1-1; 7 bases fit TRBD1. CDR3 length: 13 amino acids. CDR1 is SQVTM, CDR2 ANQGSEA, per germline. CDR3 region: CSVRQGLSTEPFF. The CDR3 nucleotides are TGCAGCGTAAGACAGGGTCTCTCTACTGAACCTTTCTTT.

The J gene is TRBJ2-1, the V gene TRBV20-1; D is possibly TRBD1 (5 bases). Trimming cost V 6 bases and J 4 bases, with 10 bases left between them. The CDR3 totals 12 residues. CDR1 DFQATT and CDR2 SNEGSKA come from the germline V gene (reference sequence). For the CDR3, the DNA is TGCAGTGCCAGGAGACAGTACAATGAGCAGTTCTTC. It codes for CSARRQYNEQFF.

This rearrangement joins TRBV14 to TRBJ2-7; no reliable D call. Germline V gene lookup returns CDR1 SGHDN and CDR2 FVKESK. Trimming took 1 base from V and 6 from J, leaving 13 bases between them. The CDR3 totals 14 residues. CDR3 coding DNA: TGTGCCAGCAGCCAAGCTGGCGCCACCGGCGAGCAGTACTTC. As protein: CASSQAGATGEQYF. Full variable domain (remainder filled in from reference TRBV14 and TRBJ2-7): EAGVTQFPSHSVIEKGQTVTLRCDPISGHDNLYWYRRVMGKEIKFLLHFVKESKQDESGMPNNRFLAERTGGTYSTLKVQPAELEDSGVYFCASSQAGATGEQYFGPGTRLTVT.

This sequence joins TRBV12-3 or TRBV12-4 and TRBJ1-5; D is unresolved. V was shortened by 3 bases and J by 3 bases, with 18 bases between the two germline ends. The CDR3 is made up of 17 amino acids. The CDR3 region is CASSLGRAYVDNQPQHF. The CDR3 nucleotides are TGTGCCAGCAGTTTGGGGAGGGCTTACGTGGACAATCAGCCCCAGCATTTT.

The chain has TRBV7-2 and TRBJ1-1, with D perhaps matching TRBD1 (5 bases). V was cut by 5 bases and J by 0 bases, with 13 bases left in between. Germline CDR1 reads SGHTA; CDR2 reads FQGNSA. This CDR3 contains 15 residues. CDR3 region: CASSTHQGLNTEAFF. CDR3 bases: TGTGCCAGCAGCACGCACCAGGGCCTGAACACTGAAGCTTTCTTT.

This clonotype was detected only a few times. This rearrangement joins TRBV29-1 to TRBJ2-1, with TRBD2 matching over 14 bases. CDR1 is SQVTM and CDR2 is ANQGSEA in the germline V gene. This CDR3 is built from 16 residues. V lost 0 bases and J lost 6; bases outside the gene matches: 4. The CDR3, as DNA: TGCAGCGTTGAAGATCGAGGGACTAGCGGGAGCAATGAGCAGTTCTTC. Its translation: CSVEDRGTSGSNEQFF.

This clonotype was counted only a few times. The chain links TRBV20-1 to TRBJ1-1; D ambiguous. The CDR3 runs to 11 residues. Trimming pared 0 bases from V and 10 bases from J, leaving 9 bases between. Per the germline V gene, CDR1 is DFQATT and CDR2 is SNEGSKA (reference sequence). The CDR3 spells CSARDTWGAFF. The CDR3 DNA reads TGCAGTGCTAGAGATACATGGGGAGCTTTCTTT.

The chain joins TRBV10-3 to TRBJ2-1, with D perhaps TRBD1 (5 bases). Looked up from germline, CDR1 is ENHRY and CDR2 is SYGVKD. V was clipped by 3 bases and J by 12 bases, with 12 bases between them. The CDR3 covers 12 residues. As DNA, the CDR3 is TGTGCCATCAGTGAAACAGGTATAGGGCAGTTCTTC. This translates into CAISETGIGQFF.

This clonotype was detected a few times. The chain recombines TRBV6-6 with TRBJ2-2; D tentatively fits TRBD1 or TRBD2 (5 bases each). The CDR3 consists of 12 residues. Germline CDR1 reads MNHNY; CDR2 reads SVGAGI (reference sequence). Trimming pared 5 bases from V and 7 bases from J, leaving 8 bases between. This CDR3 reads CASSGGGGELFF. The CDR3 coding sequence is TGTGCCAGCAGTGGTGGGGGCGGGGAGCTGTTTTTT.

The table lists this clonotype with a few counts. CDR3 coding DNA: TGCGCCAGCAGCTTAAAGACCACAGCAGGGTATGGCTACACCTTC. Its protein is CASSLKTTAGYGYTF. J is TRBJ1-2 and V is TRBV5-1; weak D call: TRBD1 (5 bases). CDR3 length: 15 residues. Germline V lookup: CDR1 SGHRS, CDR2 YFSETQ. The V and J ends lost 2 bases and 5 bases respectively, with 16 bases between them.

On this clonotype itself: Mismatch with germline at one junction end may stem from a read error. The CDR3 loop reads CASSQGGEGNTMYF. In DNA, the CDR3 is TGCGCCAGCAGCCAAGGGGGCGAGGGAAACACCATGTATTTT. The chain carries TRBV4-3 and TRBJ1-3, with TRBD1 as a possible D gene (5 bases). The CDR3 runs 14 residues. Germline V gene sequence: CDR1 LGHNA, CDR2 YSLEER.

This clonotype was counted only a few times. The DNA of the CDR3 is TGTGCCAGCAGCGCCAGGGACAGGGACGGCTACACCTTC. This translates into CASSARDRDGYTF. This chain uses TRBV7-2 with TRBJ1-2; 9 positions match TRBD1. The V segment lost 5 bases and the J segment 8 bases; nucleotides outside the gene matches: 6. The length of the CDR3 is 13 residues. Germline loops: CDR1 SGHTA, CDR2 FQGNSA.

V is TRBV4-1 and J is TRBJ2-7; 7 bases line up with TRBD2. This CDR3 is 14 amino acids long. CDR1 and CDR2 (germline): MGHRA, YSYEKL. With 1 base clipped from V and 5 bases from J, the junction kept 5 bases outside the gene matches. The CDR3 region has the DNA TGCGCCAGCAGCCAAGCCCCCCGGGAGGACGAGCAGTACTTC. Its translation is CASSQAPREDEQYF.

The CDR3 coding sequence is TGCGCCAGCAGCCGAGGGTGGACAGGGTCCTCTGGGGCCAACGTCCTGACTTTC. Residues: CASSRGWTGSSGANVLTF. The V gene is TRBV4-3, the J gene TRBJ2-6, with 8 bases lining up with TRBD1. The CDR3 length is 18 residues. With V trimmed by 4 bases and J by 0 bases, 8 bases remained unmatched. Germline V gene lookup returns CDR1 LGHNA and CDR2 YSLEER.

This clonotype was seen ten or more times. The rearrangement uses TRBV5-6 and TRBJ1-1, with 10 nucleotides matching TRBD1. The length of the CDR3 is 20 residues. Germline CDR1 reads SGHDT; CDR2 reads YYEEEE. V lost 0 bases to trimming and J lost 4 bases; unmatched junction nucleotides: 18. The CDR3 spells CASSLDSFYSGQGGPTEAFF. In nucleotides, the CDR3 is TGTGCCAGCAGCTTGGATTCGTTCTATTCAGGACAGGGGGGTCCCACTGAAGCTTTCTTT.

The genes are TRBV28 and TRBJ2-7; TRBD1 matches 8 bases. CDR3 length: 13 amino acids. J was trimmed by 4 bases and V by 6 bases; bases with no gene match: 5. The germline gives CDR1 MDHEN, CDR2 SYDVKM. For the CDR3, the DNA is TGTGCCAGCAGGACAGGGGATTTTTACGAGCAGTACTTC. Encoded protein: CASRTGDFYEQYF. The whole variable domain, filled in from reference TRBV28 and TRBJ2-7, reads DVKVTQSSRYLVKRTGEKVFLECVQDMDHENMFWYRQDPGLGLRLIYFSYDVKMKEKGDIPEGYSVSREKKERFSLILESASTNQTSMYLCASRTGDFYEQYFGPGTRLTVT.

This clonotype was detected a few times. V usage is TRBV7-9 and J usage is TRBJ2-3; perhaps TRBD1 as D (6 bases). The germline V and J ends were trimmed by 4 bases and 5 bases, with 10 bases remaining between them. CDR1 is SEHNR and CDR2 is FQNEAQ in the germline V gene (reference sequence). This CDR3 contains 13 residues. CDR3 loop: CASSYWTEDTQYF. The CDR3 nucleotides read TGTGCCAGCAGCTATTGGACAGAAGATACGCAGTATTTT.

Ten or more counts support this clonotype. This sequence joins TRBV20-1 and TRBJ1-5; no definite D call. The length of the CDR3 is 13 residues. Trimming cost V 6 bases and J 0 bases, with 9 bases left between them. Germline values: CDR1 DFQATT, CDR2 SNEGSKA (reference sequence). The CDR3 sequence is CSARTGSNQPQHF. The CDR3, as DNA: TGCAGTGCGCGGACCGGTAGCAATCAGCCCCAGCATTTT.

The chain employs TRBV28 and TRBJ2-5; no firm D call. CDR3 length: 14 amino acids. Trimming left V 6 bases short and J 1 base short, with 12 bases between. Germline V lookup: CDR1 MDHEN, CDR2 SYDVKM. CDR3 protein: CASSRTLGQETQYF. The CDR3 DNA reads as TGTGCCAGCAGCCGTACTTTGGGCCAAGAGACCCAGTACTTC.